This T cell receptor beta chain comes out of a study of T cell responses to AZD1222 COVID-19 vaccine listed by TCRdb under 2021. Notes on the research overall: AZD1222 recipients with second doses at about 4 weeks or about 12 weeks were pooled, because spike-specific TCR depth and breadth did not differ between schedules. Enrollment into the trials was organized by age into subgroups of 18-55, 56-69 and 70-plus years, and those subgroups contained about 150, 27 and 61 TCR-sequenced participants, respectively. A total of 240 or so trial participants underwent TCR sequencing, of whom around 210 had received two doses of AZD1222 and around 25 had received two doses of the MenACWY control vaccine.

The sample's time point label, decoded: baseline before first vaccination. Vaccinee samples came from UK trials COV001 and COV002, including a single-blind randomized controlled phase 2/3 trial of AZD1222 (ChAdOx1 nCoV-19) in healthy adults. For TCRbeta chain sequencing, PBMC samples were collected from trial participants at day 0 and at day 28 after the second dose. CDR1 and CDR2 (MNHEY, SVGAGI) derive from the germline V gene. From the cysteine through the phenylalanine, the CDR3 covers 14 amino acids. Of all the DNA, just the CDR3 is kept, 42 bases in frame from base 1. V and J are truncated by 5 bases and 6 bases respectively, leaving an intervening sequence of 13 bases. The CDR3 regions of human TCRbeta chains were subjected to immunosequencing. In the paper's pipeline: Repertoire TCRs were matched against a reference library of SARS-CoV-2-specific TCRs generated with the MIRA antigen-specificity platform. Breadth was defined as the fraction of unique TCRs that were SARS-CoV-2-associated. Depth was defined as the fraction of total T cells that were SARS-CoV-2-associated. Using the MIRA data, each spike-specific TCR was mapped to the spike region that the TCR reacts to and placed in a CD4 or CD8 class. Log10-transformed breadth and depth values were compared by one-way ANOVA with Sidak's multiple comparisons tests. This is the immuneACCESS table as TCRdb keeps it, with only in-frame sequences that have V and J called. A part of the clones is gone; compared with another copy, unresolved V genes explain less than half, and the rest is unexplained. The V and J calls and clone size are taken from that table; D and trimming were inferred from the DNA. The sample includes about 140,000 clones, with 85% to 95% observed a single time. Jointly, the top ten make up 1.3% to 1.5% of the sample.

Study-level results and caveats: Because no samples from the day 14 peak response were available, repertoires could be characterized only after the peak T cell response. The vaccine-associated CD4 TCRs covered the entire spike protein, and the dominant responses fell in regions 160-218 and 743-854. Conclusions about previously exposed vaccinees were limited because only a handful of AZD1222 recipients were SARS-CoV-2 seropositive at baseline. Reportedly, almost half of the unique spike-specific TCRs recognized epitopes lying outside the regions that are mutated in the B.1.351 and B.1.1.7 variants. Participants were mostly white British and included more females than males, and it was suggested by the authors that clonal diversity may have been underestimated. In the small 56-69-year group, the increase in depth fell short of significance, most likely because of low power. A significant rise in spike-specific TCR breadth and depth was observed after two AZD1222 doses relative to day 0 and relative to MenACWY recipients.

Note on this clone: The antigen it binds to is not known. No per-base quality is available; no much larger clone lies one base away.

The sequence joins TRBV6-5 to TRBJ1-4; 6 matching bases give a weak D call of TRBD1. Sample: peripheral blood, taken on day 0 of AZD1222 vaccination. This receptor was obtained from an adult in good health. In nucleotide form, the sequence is TGTGCCAGCAGTCCACTCAGGGGAGATGAAAAACTGTTTTTT. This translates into CASSPLRGDEKLFF.